These T cell receptor beta chains were read from a single sample in a study of T-cell reconstitution after alpha-beta-depleted transplantation in children. TCRdb re-called the PCR reads through MiXCR, storing one row per CDR3 protein. The sample yields some 830,000 distinct CDR3 sequences, around 15% seen once. The sample in question was PBMCs, mostly from graft donor cells, obtained 360 days after TCRalphabeta/CD19-depleted stem cell transplant. The receptor set was obtained from a male patient between 10 and 17 years old who had a stem cell transplant for acute lymphoblastic leukemia, so the T cells may come from the graft donor. Both conserved end residues are part of each CDR3. The D gene is left open where the match is weak. Clone size is not always given. Where it is, it says once, few, many or a class for expanded clones.

V gene	D gene	J gene	clone size	CDR3 DNA	CDR3 protein
TRBV3-1	.	TRBJ2-1	.	TGTGCCAGCAGCCAAGATCGCAGGGGATGGGGGCAGTTCTTC	CASSQDRRGWGQFF
TRBV15	.	TRBJ1-2	many	TGTGCCACCAGCAGAGAGTGGAGCGCCTCTATGAAGTACACCTTC	CATSREWSASMKYTF
TRBV20-1	.	TRBJ1-5	.	TGCAGTGCTAGAGAAGGGGGGGGTAGGGATCAGCCCCAGCATTTT	CSAREGGGRDQPQHF
TRBV12-3/TRBV12-4	.	TRBJ2-7	.	TGTGCCAGCAACGGTGCTGGAACCCCCTACGAGCAGTACTTC	CASNGAGTPYEQYF
TRBV7-6	.	TRBJ2-7	few	TGTGCCAGCAGCTTAAAGTTAGCTCACGAGCAGTACTTC	CASSLKLAHEQYF
TRBV20-1	.	TRBJ1-5	.	TGCAGTGCTAGTACCTTGCCCCAGCATTTT	CSASTLPQHF
TRBV15	.	TRBJ2-7	.	TGTGCCACCAGCAGATCGAAGGGGGTCTCCTACGAGCAGTACTTC	CATSRSKGVSYEQYF
TRBV18	TRBD2	TRBJ2-5	.	TGTGCCAGCTCATCGACTAGCGGGACGCTTGAGACCCAGTACTTC	CASSSTSGTLETQYF
TRBV5-6	.	TRBJ2-1	.	TGTGCCAGCAGCCCTGAGGGGGGAACCGCAAATGAGCAGTTCTTC	CASSPEGGTANEQFF
TRBV24-1	.	TRBJ2-7	few	TGTGCCACCAGTGATACCTCGGCGGCTAAGTACCACGAGCAGTACTTC	CATSDTSAAKYHEQYF
TRBV10-3	TRBD2	TRBJ2-1	few	TGTGCCATCAGCCCGACTAGCGGGAAGGGGGGTAATGAGCAGTTCTTC	CAISPTSGKGGNEQFF
TRBV11-1	TRBD2	TRBJ2-5	few	TGTGCCAGCAGCGATACCCACGGGAGGGCCCTACAAGAGACCCAGTACTTC	CASSDTHGRALQETQYF
TRBV29-1	TRBD2	TRBJ2-1	.	TGCAGCGTTGATTCCACTAGCGGCCAAAGGGAGCAGTTCTTC	CSVDSTSGQREQFF
TRBV30	.	TRBJ1-1	.	TGTGCCTGGAGTGTACGGATGGGGACTGAAGCTTTCTTT	CAWSVRMGTEAFF
TRBV18	TRBD2	TRBJ2-3	.	TGTGCCAGCTCCAAGACTAGCCCCACAGATACGCAGTATTTT	CASSKTSPTDTQYF
TRBV6-5	.	TRBJ2-7	.	TGTGCCAGCAGTTACTCTGTCCCGCCGACAGTCGCCTACGAGCAGTACTTC	CASSYSVPPTVAYEQYF
TRBV2	.	TRBJ2-5	.	TGTGCCAGCAGTGGATACAGGATACAAGAGACCCAGTACTTC	CASSGYRIQETQYF
TRBV27	TRBD1	TRBJ2-7	few	TGTGCCAGTACCGCAGGGGGCTCCCCCGCCTACGAGCAGTACTTC	CASTAGGSPAYEQYF
TRBV5-1	.	TRBJ2-4	.	TGCGCCAGCAGCTGGACCGGGTTCCCGCTGCACATTCAGTACTTC	CASSWTGFPLHIQYF
TRBV27	TRBD1	TRBJ1-2	once	TGTGCCAGCAGGAAACTCACAGGGGACCCTAACTATGGCTACACCTTC	CASRKLTGDPNYGYTF
TRBV5-4	TRBD1	TRBJ1-4	few	TGTGCCAGCAGCTCGCTTTCGGGAGGGGGCGAAAAATCTGCAACTAATGAAAAACTGTTTTTT	CASSSLSGGGEKSATNEKLFF
TRBV15	.	TRBJ2-7	many	TGTGCCACCAGCAGTTTATATGGACGGAGCTCCTACGAGCAGTACTTC	CATSSLYGRSSYEQYF
TRBV7-3	TRBD2	TRBJ2-3	.	TGTGCCAGCAGCTTAAGAGGGACTAGCGGGAGTCTTGGGGCCACAGATACGCAGTATTTT	CASSLRGTSGSLGATDTQYF